The TCR beta chain described here comes from a study of T cells in Graves' hyperthyroidism and ophthalmopathy. Study background: Peripheral blood was drawn at first diagnosis, prior to all treatment.

V lost 7 bases, J lost 4 bases, and 12 bases stayed unmatched. The CDR3 runs to 15 residues. CDR1 is DFQATT, CDR2 SNEGSKA, per germline (reference sequence). TCR beta CDR3 regions were amplified from RNA. The primer set for the first-round RT-PCR of the TCR CDR3 was HTBI. MiXCR, run by TCRdb on the multiplex PCR reads, gives a single entry per CDR3 protein. The profile shows hundreds of thousands of distinct CDR3 sequences, over 12% of them singletons. In the ophthalmopathy cohort, Clinical Activity Score was at least 3, NOSPECS grade at least 4, and duration under 3 months. The source of the PBMCs was about 10 ml of fresh peripheral blood. This clonotype occurred many times. No antigen is known for it. Study-wide findings and caveats: Most thyroid clonotypes expanded above 0.001 were also detected in blood.

Specimen: blood. The sequence was obtained from a middle-aged woman with Graves' ophthalmopathy. The chain combines TRBV20-1 with TRBJ2-5; 10 positions agree with TRBD2. In DNA form, the CDR3 reads TGCAGTGATATAGACCTAGCGGGAGTTGGAGAGACCCAGTACTTC. Its protein is CSDIDLAGVGETQYF.